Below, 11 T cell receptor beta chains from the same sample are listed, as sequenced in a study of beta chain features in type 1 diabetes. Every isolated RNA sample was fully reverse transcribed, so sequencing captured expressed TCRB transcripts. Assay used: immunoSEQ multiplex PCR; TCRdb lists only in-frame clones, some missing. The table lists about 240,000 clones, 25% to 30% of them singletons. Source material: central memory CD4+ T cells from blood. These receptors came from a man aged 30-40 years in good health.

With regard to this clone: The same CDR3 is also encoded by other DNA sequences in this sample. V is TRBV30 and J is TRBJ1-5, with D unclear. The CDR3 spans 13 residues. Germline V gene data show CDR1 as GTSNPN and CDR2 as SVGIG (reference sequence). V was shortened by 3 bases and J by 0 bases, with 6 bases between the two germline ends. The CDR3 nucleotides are TGTGCCTGGAGCATAGATAGCAATCAGCCCCAGCATTTT. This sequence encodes CAWSIDSNQPQHF.

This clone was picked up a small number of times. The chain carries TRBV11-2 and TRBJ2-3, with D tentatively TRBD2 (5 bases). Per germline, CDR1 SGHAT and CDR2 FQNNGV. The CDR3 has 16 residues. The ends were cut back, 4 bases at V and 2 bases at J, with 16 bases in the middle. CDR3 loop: CASSSVEGRITDTQYF. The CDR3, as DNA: TGTGCCAGCAGCTCGGTAGAGGGCCGAATCACAGATACGCAGTATTTT.

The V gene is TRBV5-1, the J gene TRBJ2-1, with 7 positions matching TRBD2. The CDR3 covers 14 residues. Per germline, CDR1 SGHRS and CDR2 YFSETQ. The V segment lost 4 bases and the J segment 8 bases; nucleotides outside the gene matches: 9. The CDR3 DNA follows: TGCGCCAGCAGCATGGGGACTATTGGGGATGAGCAGTTCTTC. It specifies CASSMGTIGDEQFF.

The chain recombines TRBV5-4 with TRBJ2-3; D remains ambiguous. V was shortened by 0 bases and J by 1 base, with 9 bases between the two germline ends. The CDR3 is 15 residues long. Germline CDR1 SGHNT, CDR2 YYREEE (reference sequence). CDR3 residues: CASSLAAEGTDTQYF. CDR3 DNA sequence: TGTGCCAGCAGCTTGGCGGCAGAGGGCACAGATACGCAGTATTTT. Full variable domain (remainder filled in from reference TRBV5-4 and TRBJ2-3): ETGVTQSPTHLIKTRGQQVTLRCSSQSGHNTVSWYQQALGQGPQFIFQYYREEENGRGNFPPRFSGLQFPNYSSELNVNALELDDSALYLCASSLAAEGTDTQYFGPGTRLTVL.

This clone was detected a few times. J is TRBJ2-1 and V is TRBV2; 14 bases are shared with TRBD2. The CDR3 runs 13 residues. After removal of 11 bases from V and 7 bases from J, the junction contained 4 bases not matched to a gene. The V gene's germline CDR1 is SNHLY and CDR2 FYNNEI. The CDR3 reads CAGGTSGRNEQFF. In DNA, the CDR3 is TGTGCCGGGGGGACTAGCGGGAGAAATGAGCAGTTCTTC.

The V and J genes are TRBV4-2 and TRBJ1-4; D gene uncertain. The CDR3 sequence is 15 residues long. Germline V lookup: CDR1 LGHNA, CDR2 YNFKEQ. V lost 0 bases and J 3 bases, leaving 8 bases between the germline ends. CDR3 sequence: CASSQDKGANEKLFF. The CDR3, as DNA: TGTGCCAGCAGCCAAGATAAGGGTGCTAATGAAAAACTGTTTTTT.

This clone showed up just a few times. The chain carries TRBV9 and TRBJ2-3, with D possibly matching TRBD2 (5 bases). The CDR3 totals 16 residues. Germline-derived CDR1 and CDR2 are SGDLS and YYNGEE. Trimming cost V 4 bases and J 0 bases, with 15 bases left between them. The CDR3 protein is CASSPRGVASTDTQYF. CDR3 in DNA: TGTGCCAGCAGCCCCCGGGGAGTGGCTAGCACAGATACGCAGTATTTT.

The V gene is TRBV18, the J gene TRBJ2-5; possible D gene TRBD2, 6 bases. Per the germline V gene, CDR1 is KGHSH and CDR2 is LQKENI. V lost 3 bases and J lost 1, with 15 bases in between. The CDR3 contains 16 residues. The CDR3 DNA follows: TGTGCCAGCTCACCCTACGTATCCGGGGGCCAAGAGACCCAGTACTTC. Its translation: CASSPYVSGGQETQYF.

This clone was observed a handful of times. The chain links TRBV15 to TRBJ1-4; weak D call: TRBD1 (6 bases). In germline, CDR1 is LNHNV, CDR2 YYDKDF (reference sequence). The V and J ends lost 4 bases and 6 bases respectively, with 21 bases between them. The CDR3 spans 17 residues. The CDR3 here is CATSNRDNPRPDEKLFF. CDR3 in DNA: TGTGCCACCAGCAACCGGGACAATCCCCGACCAGATGAAAAACTGTTTTTT.

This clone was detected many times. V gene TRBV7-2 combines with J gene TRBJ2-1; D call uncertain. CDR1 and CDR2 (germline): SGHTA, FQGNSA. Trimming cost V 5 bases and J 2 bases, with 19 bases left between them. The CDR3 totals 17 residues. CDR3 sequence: CASSRTASGPAYNEQFF. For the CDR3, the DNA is TGTGCCAGCAGCCGTACGGCATCGGGCCCCGCCTACAATGAGCAGTTCTTC.

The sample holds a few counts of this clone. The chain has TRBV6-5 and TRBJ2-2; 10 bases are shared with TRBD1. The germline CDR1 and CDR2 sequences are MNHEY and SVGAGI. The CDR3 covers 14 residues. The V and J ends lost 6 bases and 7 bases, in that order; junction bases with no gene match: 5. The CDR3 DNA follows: TGTGCCAGCAGCACGGGACAGGGGAGCGGGGAGCTGTTTTTT. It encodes CASSTGQGSGELFF.